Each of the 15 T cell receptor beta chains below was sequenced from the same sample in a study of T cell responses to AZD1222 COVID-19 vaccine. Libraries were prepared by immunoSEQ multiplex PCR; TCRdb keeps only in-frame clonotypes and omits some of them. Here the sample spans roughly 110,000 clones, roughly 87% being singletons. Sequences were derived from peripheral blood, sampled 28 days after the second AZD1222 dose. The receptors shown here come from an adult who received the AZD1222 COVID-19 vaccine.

CDR3 protein: CASSLAGATDTQYF. CDR3 in DNA: TGTGCCAGCAGCTTGGCGGGGGCAACAGATACGCAGTATTTT. This chain joins TRBV5-4 and TRBJ2-3, with D perhaps TRBD1 or TRBD2 (6 bases each). The CDR3 is 14 residues long. V lost 0 bases, J lost 3 bases, and 8 bases lay in between. Looked up from germline, CDR1 is SGHNT and CDR2 is YYREEE (reference sequence). The full variable domain, with the rest looked up from reference TRBV5-4 and TRBJ2-3, is ETGVTQSPTHLIKTRGQQVTLRCSSQSGHNTVSWYQQALGQGPQFIFQYYREEENGRGNFPPRFSGLQFPNYSSELNVNALELDDSALYLCASSLAGATDTQYFGPGTRLTVL.

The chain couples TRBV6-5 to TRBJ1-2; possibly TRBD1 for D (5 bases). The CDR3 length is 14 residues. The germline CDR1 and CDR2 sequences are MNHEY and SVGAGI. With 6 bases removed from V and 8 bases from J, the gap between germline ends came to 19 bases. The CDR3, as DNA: TGTGCCAGCAGCGCACCCGGGGCGGTGTACGGCTACACCTTC. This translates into CASSAPGAVYGYTF.

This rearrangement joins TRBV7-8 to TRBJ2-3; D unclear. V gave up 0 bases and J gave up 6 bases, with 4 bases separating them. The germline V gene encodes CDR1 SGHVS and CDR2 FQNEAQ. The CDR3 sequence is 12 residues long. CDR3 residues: CASSLARDTQYF. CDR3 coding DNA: TGTGCCAGCAGCTTAGCTCGCGATACGCAGTATTTT.

CDR3 coding DNA: TGTGCCTGGGGACAGGGCGCAAACACCATATATTTT. As protein: CAWGQGANTIYF. The genes are TRBV30 and TRBJ1-3, with 8 bases lining up with TRBD1. The CDR3 sequence is 12 residues long. Germline V CDR1 and CDR2: GTSNPN, SVGIG (reference sequence). The V gene end was trimmed by 5 bases and the J gene end by 6 bases; junction bases not matched to a gene: 3.

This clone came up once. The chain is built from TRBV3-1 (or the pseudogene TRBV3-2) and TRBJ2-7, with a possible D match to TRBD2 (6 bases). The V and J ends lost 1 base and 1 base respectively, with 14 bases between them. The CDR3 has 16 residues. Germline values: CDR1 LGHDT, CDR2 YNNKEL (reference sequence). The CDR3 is CASSQGSGTGSYEQYF. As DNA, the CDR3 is TGTGCCAGCAGCCAAGGATCAGGGACTGGATCCTACGAGCAGTACTTC.

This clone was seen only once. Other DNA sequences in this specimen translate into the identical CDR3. The CDR3: CASSLGQGGRGYTF. The CDR3 DNA follows: TGTGCCAGCAGCTTAGGGCAGGGAGGCCGAGGCTACACCTTC. This rearrangement joins TRBV7-2 to TRBJ1-2; a weak D match, TRBD1 (5 bases). V was trimmed by 1 base and J by 8 bases, leaving 14 bases between them. The CDR3 consists of 14 residues. Germline CDR1 is SGHTA and CDR2 is FQGNSA.

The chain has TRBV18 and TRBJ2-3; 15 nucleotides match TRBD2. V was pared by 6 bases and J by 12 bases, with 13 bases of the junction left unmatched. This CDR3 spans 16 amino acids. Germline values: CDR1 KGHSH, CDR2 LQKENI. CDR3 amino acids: CASSPGLAGGLNIQYF. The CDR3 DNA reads TGTGCCAGCTCTCCAGGACTAGCGGGGGGGCTAAACATACAGTATTTT. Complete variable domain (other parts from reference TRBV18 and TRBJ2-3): NAGVMQNPRHLVRRRGQEARLRCSPMKGHSHVYWYRQLPEEGLKFMVYLQKENIIDESGMPKERFSAEFPKEGPSILRIQQVVRGDSAAYFCASSPGLAGGLNIQYFGPGTRLTVL.

DNA of the CDR3: TGTGCCAGCAGCCCCCTTTTGCGGTATAATACGCAGTATTTT. It codes for CASSPLLRYNTQYF. This chain uses TRBV14 with TRBJ2-3; D is unclear. V was pared by 4 bases and J by 7 bases, with 15 bases between. CDR3 size: 14 residues. Germline CDR1 is SGHDN and CDR2 is FVKESK.

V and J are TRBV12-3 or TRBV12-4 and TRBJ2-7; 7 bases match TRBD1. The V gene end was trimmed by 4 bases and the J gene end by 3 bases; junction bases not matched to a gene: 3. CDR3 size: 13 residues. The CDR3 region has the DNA TGTGCCAGCAGTTCACGACAGGGCTACGAGCAGTACTTC. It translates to CASSSRQGYEQYF.

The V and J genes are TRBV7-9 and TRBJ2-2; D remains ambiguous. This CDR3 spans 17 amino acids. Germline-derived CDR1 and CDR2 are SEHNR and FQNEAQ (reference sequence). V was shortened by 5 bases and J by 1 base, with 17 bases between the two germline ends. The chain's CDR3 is CASSRSNGPLNTGELFF. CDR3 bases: TGTGCCAGCAGCCGTAGCAACGGGCCACTGAACACCGGGGAGCTGTTTTTT.

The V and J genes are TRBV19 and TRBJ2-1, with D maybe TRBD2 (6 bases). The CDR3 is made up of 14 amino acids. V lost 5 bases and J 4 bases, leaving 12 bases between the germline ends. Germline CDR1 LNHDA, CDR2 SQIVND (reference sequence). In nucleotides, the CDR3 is TGTGCCAGTAGTGCGGGACTCGAATACAATGAGCAGTTCTTC. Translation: CASSAGLEYNEQFF.

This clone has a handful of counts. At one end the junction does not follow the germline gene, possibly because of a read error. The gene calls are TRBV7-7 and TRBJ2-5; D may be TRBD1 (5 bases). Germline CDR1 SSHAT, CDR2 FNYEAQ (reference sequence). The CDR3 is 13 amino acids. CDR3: CASSAQGFLTQYF. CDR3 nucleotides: TGTGCTAGCAGCGCTCAGGGTTTTCTCACCCAGTACTTC.

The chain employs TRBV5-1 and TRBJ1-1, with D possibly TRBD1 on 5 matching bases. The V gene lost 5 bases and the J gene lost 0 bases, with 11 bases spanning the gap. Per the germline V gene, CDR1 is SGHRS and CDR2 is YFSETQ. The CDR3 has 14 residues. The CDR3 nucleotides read TGCGCCAGCAGGGCCGGGGGACTGAACACTGAAGCTTTCTTT. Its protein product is CASRAGGLNTEAFF.

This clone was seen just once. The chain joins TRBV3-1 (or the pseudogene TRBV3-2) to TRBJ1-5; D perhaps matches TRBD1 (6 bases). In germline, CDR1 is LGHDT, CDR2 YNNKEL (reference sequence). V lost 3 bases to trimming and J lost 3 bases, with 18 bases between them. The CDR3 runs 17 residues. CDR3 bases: TGTGCCAGCAGCCATACCCGGGGCAGGGGCCACAATCAGCCCCAGCATTTT. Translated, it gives CASSHTRGRGHNQPQHF.

This CDR3 reads CASSLLAGANEQFF. DNA of the CDR3: TGTGCCAGCAGCTTACTAGCGGGGGCAAATGAGCAGTTCTTC. The gene calls are TRBV13 and TRBJ2-1, with 10 nucleotides matching TRBD2. The germline CDR1 and CDR2 sequences are PRHDT and FYEKMQ (reference sequence). With V trimmed by 2 bases and J by 7 bases, 2 bases remained unmatched. This CDR3 is built from 14 residues.